A selection of T cell receptor beta chains follows, all from one sample in a study of human T cells and chemical hapten exposure. TCRdb redid the calling of the RACE reads with MiXCR, one entry per CDR3 protein. The table lists 340,000 or so distinct CDR3 sequences, 6% to 8.5% of them singletons. The source was whole blood, collected in connection with sensitization to the hapten diphenylcyclopropenone (DPC). Source of these receptors: a young woman with alopecia areata. Some clones in this sample may be carry-over from other donors' samples. Each CDR3 is given with its conserved first and last residue. D genes are given only for firm matches. Clone size is stated in some rows and not others, as once, few, many or a class when expanded.

V gene	J gene	D gene	clone size	CDR3 DNA	CDR3 protein
TRBV7-9	TRBJ2-5	-	-	TGTGCCAGCAGACCCGACTACCAAGAGACCCAGTACTTC	CASRPDYQETQYF
TRBV9	TRBJ2-3	-	few	TGTGCCAGCAGCGCCGGACCGTACACAGATACGCAGTATTTT	CASSAGPYTDTQYF
TRBV27	TRBJ1-1	TRBD1	few	TGTGCCAGCAGTCCGGGACAGGGGAGGGCTGAAGCTTTCTTT	CASSPGQGRAEAFF
TRBV7-9	TRBJ2-3	TRBD2	few	TGTGCCAGCAGCTTAGATTCGCTAGCGGCAGATACGCAGTATTTT	CASSLDSLAADTQYF
TRBV4-3	TRBJ2-2	-	few	TGCGCCAGCAGCCAAGAGGATGGGCGTAAGCTGTTTTTT	CASSQEDGRKLFF
TRBV4-3	TRBJ1-4	TRBD1	once	TGCGCCAGCAGGCAAGGACAGGGGGTTCTTGGTGGGGAAAAACTGTTTTTT	CASRQGQGVLGGEKLFF
TRBV6-5	TRBJ1-1	-	-	TGTGCCAGCAACCCCAGGACAGACACTGAAGCTTTCTTT	CASNPRTDTEAFF
TRBV4-3	TRBJ2-7	-	many	TGCGCCAGCAGCCAAGTAGACCGAGAGTTCTACGAGCAGTACTTC	CASSQVDREFYEQYF
TRBV5-6	TRBJ1-5	TRBD1	many	TGTGCCAGCAGCCGAGGGACAGGGGGTTTTAATCAGCCCCAGCATTTT	CASSRGTGGFNQPQHF
TRBV28	TRBJ2-7	-	many	TGTGCCAGCAGTCCCACGAGGTTGGGCTACGAGCAGTACTTC	CASSPTRLGYEQYF
TRBV5-4	TRBJ1-6	-	few	TGTGCCAGCAGCTCACAGGATGGTTCACCCCTCCACTTT	CASSSQDGSPLHF
TRBV24-1	TRBJ1-4	-	few	TGTGCCACCAGTTCGTGGGACAATGAAAAACTGTTTTTT	CATSSWDNEKLFF
TRBV5-5	TRBJ2-4	TRBD2	few	TGTGCCAGCAGCTTGAAACTAGCGGGGAATCTTGACATTCAGTACTTC	CASSLKLAGNLDIQYF
TRBV6-5	TRBJ1-2	TRBD1	few	TGTGCCAGCAGTTACAAGAGGACAGGGGGCCTTTATGGCTACACCTTC	CASSYKRTGGLYGYTF
TRBV5-5	TRBJ1-1	-	few	TGTGCCAGCAGCCAGGGACCCGAGGGCACTGAAGCTTTCTTT	CASSQGPEGTEAFF
TRBV18	TRBJ1-5	-	-	TGTGCCAGCTCACCATTTTCGGTAAGCCGGGATAGCAATCAGCCCCAGCATTTT	CASSPFSVSRDSNQPQHF
TRBV12-3/TRBV12-4	TRBJ1-2	-	few	TGTGCCAGCAGTTTAAGGGGAGTAGTCACGGGCGGCTACACCTTC	CASSLRGVVTGGYTF
TRBV7-2	TRBJ2-3	-	many	TGTGCCAGCAGCGCCACTAGCTTTCAAGATACGCAGTATTTT	CASSATSFQDTQYF
TRBV25-1	TRBJ1-2	-	few	TGTGCCAGCAGGGAGTCGAGCTTCTATGGCTACACCTTC	CASRESSFYGYTF
TRBV12-5	TRBJ1-3	-	-	TGTGCTAGTGGTTTCCGGACAGATGGAAACACCATATATTTT	CASGFRTDGNTIYF
TRBV12-3/TRBV12-4	TRBJ1-5	-	few	TGTGCCAGCAGTAGACGGTATAGCAATCAGCCCCAGCATTTT	CASSRRYSNQPQHF
TRBV28	TRBJ1-6	TRBD1	many	TGTGCCAGCAGCGTACCGGGACAGAGATCACCCCTCCACTTT	CASSVPGQRSPLHF
TRBV10-3	TRBJ2-1	TRBD1	many	TGTGCCATCAGTGACGGACAGGTGTACAATGAGCAGTTCTTC	CAISDGQVYNEQFF
TRBV7-2	TRBJ2-3	-	many	TGTGCCAGCAGCAGGCCAACAGGATTCGCGCAGTATTTT	CASSRPTGFAQYF
TRBV6-2/TRBV6-3	TRBJ1-1	-	few	TGTGCCAGCAGCCGGGAGAATCAAGCTTTCTTT	CASSRENQAFF
TRBV20-1	TRBJ2-7	-	many	TGCAGTGCCCCTGACCAGACAGGCGTCAGCTCCTACGAGCAGTACTTC	CSAPDQTGVSSYEQYF
TRBV5-4	TRBJ1-1	TRBD1	many	TGTGCCAGCAGTACCGGGACAGGGGGGACTGAAGCTTTCTTT	CASSTGTGGTEAFF
TRBV20-1	TRBJ1-1	-	few	TGCAGTGCTACCACAGGGCGTACGAACACTGAAGCTTTCTTT	CSATTGRTNTEAFF